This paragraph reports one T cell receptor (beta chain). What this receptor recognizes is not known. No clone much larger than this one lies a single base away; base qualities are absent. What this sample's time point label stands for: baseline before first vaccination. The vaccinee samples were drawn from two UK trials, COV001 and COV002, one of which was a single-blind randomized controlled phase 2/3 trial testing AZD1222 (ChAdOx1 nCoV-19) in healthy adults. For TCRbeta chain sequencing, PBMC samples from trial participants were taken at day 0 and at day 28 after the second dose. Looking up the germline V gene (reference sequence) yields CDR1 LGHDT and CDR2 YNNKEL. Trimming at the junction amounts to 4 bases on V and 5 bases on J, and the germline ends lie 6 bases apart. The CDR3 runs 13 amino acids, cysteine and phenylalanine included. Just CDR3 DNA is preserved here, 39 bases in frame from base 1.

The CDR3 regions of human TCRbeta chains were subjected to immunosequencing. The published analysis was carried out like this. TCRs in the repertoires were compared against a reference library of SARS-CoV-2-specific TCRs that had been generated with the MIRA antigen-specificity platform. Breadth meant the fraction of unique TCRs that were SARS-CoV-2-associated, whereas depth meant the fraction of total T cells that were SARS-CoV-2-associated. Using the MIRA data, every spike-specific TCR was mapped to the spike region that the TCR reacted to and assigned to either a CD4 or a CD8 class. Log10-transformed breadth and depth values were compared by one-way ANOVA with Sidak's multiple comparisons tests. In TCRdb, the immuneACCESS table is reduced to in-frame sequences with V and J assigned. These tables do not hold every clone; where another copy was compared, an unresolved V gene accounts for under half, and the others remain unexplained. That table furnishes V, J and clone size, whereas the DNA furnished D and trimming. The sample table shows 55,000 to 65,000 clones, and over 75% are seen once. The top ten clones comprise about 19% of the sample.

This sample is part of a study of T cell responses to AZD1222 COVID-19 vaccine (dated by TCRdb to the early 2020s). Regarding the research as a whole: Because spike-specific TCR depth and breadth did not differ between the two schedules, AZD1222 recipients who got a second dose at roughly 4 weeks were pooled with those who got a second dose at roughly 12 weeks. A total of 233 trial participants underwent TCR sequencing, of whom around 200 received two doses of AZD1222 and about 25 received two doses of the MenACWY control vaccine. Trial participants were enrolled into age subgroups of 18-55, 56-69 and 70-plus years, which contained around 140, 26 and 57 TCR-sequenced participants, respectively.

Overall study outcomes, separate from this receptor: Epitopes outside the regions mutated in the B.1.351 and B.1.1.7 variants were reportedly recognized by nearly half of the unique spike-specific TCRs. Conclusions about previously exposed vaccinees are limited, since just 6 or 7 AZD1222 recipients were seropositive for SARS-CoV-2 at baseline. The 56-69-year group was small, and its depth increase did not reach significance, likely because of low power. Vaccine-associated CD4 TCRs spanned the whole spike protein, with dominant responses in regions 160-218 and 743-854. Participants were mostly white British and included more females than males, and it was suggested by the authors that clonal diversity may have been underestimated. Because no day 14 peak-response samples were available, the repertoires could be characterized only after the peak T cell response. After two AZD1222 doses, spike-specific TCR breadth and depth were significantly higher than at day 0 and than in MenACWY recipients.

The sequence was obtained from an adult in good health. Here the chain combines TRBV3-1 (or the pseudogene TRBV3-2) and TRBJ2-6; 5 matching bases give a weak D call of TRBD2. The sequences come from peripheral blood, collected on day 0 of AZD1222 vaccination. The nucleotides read TGTGCCAGCAGCCTCGGGAGGGCCAACGTCCTGACTTTC. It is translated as CASSLGRANVLTF.